Listed below are T cell receptor beta chains from one sample, sequenced in a study of blood T cells in healthy people across ages. A single record per CDR3 protein comes from TCRdb applying MiXCR to the 5' RACE reads. The sample consists of 850,000 to 950,000 distinct CDR3 sequences, about 30% of them appearing once. Sequencing used blood. The receptors were sampled from a woman aged 80 or over in good health. The CDR3 runs from the conserved cysteine through the conserved F or W. A D gene is named only where the DNA matches it firmly. Clone size is shown for a subset of rows, as once, few, many or a class of expanded clone.

many	TRBV6-2/TRBV6-3	12	-	TRBJ1-2	TGTGCCAGCAGTTACACGACAGATGGCTACACCTTC	CASSYTTDGYTF
-	TRBV7-2	15	-	TRBJ1-3	TGTGCCAGCAGCTTGTCAGGGAACTCTGGAAACACCATATATTTT	CASSLSGNSGNTIYF
many	TRBV20-1	15	TRBD1	TRBJ2-7	TGCAGTGCTAGAGATCCACAGGGGACCCCCTACGAGCAGTACTTC	CSARDPQGTPYEQYF
few	TRBV6-1	15	TRBD2	TRBJ2-7	TGTGCCAGCAGGACCACTAGCGGGGGGGCCTACGAGCAGTACTTC	CASRTTSGGAYEQYF
many	TRBV10-3	12	TRBD2	TRBJ2-3	TGTGCCATCAACGGCGGGGGAGATACGCAGTATTTT	CAINGGGDTQYF
many	TRBV7-2	15	TRBD2	TRBJ2-7	TGTGCCAGCAGCCCCTTGGGGGGGGGCTCCTACGAGCAGTACTTC	CASSPLGGGSYEQYF
many	TRBV12-3/TRBV12-4	16	-	TRBJ2-1	TGTGCCAGCAGTTTTCGGGTCAGAAGCTCCTACAATGAGCAGTTCTTC	CASSFRVRSSYNEQFF
-	TRBV5-4	16	TRBD1	TRBJ2-4	TGTGCCAGCAGCCGAGAGACAGGGGATCTCAAAAACATTCAGTACTTC	CASSRETGDLKNIQYF
-	TRBV12-3/TRBV12-4	14	-	TRBJ2-4	TGTGCCAGCAGTTCAGGGGGCGGGGGATACATTCAGTACTTC	CASSSGGGGYIQYF
-	TRBV7-2	15	-	TRBJ1-5	TGTGCCAGCAGCTTAGAGGGGGGCCCTGGTCAGCCCCAGCATTTT	CASSLEGGPGQPQHF
many	TRBV15	14	TRBD1	TRBJ1-2	TGTGCCACCAGCAGAAGACAGGGAACCTATGGCTACACCTTC	CATSRRQGTYGYTF
-	TRBV7-2	14	-	TRBJ2-5	TGTGCCAGCAGCTGCGGTGGGGCCCAGGAGACCCAGTACTTC	CASSCGGAQETQYF
few	TRBV6-4	13	-	TRBJ1-6	TGTGCCAGCAGTGACTATCTCAATTCACCCCTCCACTTT	CASSDYLNSPLHF
many	TRBV12-3/TRBV12-4	15	TRBD1	TRBJ2-1	TGTGCCAGCAGTTCTTTCGGGACAGGGAATAATGAGCAGTTCTTC	CASSSFGTGNNEQFF
many	TRBV6-1	13	TRBD1	TRBJ1-2	TGTGCCAGCAGCCGCGCAGGGGGAGATGGCTACACCTTC	CASSRAGGDGYTF
many	TRBV7-2	13	-	TRBJ2-3	TGTGCCAGCAGCTTAGGGCAGGGAGATACGCAGTATTTT	CASSLGQGDTQYF
many	TRBV3-1	15	TRBD2	TRBJ2-3	TGTGCCAGCAGCCGAGAAAACGGACTAGCGGATACGCAGTATTTT	CASSRENGLADTQYF
many	TRBV7-9	14	-	TRBJ2-3	TGTGCCAGCAGCTTACAGGGCGGGGAAGATACGCAGTATTTT	CASSLQGGEDTQYF
few	TRBV12-3/TRBV12-4	15	-	TRBJ2-3	TGTGCCAGCAGCTATAGCGGAGTGACCACAGATACGCAGTATTTT	CASSYSGVTTDTQYF
-	TRBV6-1	11	TRBD1	TRBJ1-2	TGTGCGTTGGGACAGGGGGTCGGCTACACCTTC	CALGQGVGYTF
-	TRBV6-5	15	-	TRBJ1-1	TGTGCCAGCAGACGGGACAACCCGAGAGTCACTGAAGCTTTCTTT	CASRRDNPRVTEAFF
-	TRBV7-8	17	-	TRBJ2-7	TGTGCCAGCATCCGATTTCAGTCTAGCGAAGACTCCTACGAGCAGTACTTC	CASIRFQSSEDSYEQYF
many	TRBV4-3	14	TRBD1	TRBJ1-2	TGCGCCAGCAACCAAGAGTGGACAGGGGAGGGCTACACCTTC	CASNQEWTGEGYTF
-	TRBV6-2/TRBV6-3	15	-	TRBJ1-5	TGTGCCAGCAGTTATACGGGACAAAACAATCAGCCCCAGCATTTT	CASSYTGQNNQPQHF
many	TRBV20-1	15	TRBD1	TRBJ1-2	TGCAGTGCTAGCCCACTCGACAGGGTGACGTATGGCTACACCTTC	CSASPLDRVTYGYTF
few	TRBV28	15	TRBD1	TRBJ2-3	TGTGCCAGCAGCCGAAGGACAGGGCCCACAGATACGCAGTATTTT	CASSRRTGPTDTQYF
many	TRBV2	11	-	TRBJ2-7	TGTGCCAGCAATCTAGGGGACGAGCAGTACTTC	CASNLGDEQYF
many	TRBV7-6	17	TRBD1	TRBJ1-4	TGTGCCAGCAGCTCACCCACCCGAGGGACAGGGACTGAAAAACTGTTTTTT	CASSSPTRGTGTEKLFF
many	TRBV5-5	15	-	TRBJ2-6	TGTGCCAGCAGCTTGGGCTACTCTGGGGCCAACGTCCTGACTTTC	CASSLGYSGANVLTF
-	TRBV6-2/TRBV6-3	13	-	TRBJ1-1	TGTGCCAGCCGCTTTAATGAGAACACTGAAGCTTTCTTT	CASRFNENTEAFF
-	TRBV20-1	15	-	TRBJ1-5	TGCAGTGCTAGAGATCCCAAAACTAGTAATCAGCCCCAGCATTTT	CSARDPKTSNQPQHF
many	TRBV6-5	16	TRBD1	TRBJ2-5	TGTGCCAGCAGTAACCGGGACAGGGGATACCTAGAGACCCAGTACTTC	CASSNRDRGYLETQYF
-	TRBV6-5	11	-	TRBJ1-1	TGTACCAGCAGTTACTCCAGAGAAGCTTTCTTT	CTSSYSREAFF
many	TRBV5-6	16	TRBD2	TRBJ2-3	TGTGCCAGCAGCTTGACAGCGGGGGGGCTCACAGATACGCAGTATTTT	CASSLTAGGLTDTQYF
-	TRBV3-1	17	TRBD2	TRBJ2-3	TGTGCCAGCAGCCAACTCGGGCGGGGGGGCCACACAGATACGCAGTATTTT	CASSQLGRGGHTDTQYF
many	TRBV7-2	15	-	TRBJ1-5	TGTGCCAGCAGCTTAGGACGTGGTAGCAATCAGCCCCAGCATTTT	CASSLGRGSNQPQHF
-	TRBV9	16	TRBD2	TRBJ2-2	TGTGCCAGCAGCGTGCGGGGGGACGCGAACACCGGGGAGCTGTTTTTT	CASSVRGDANTGELFF
many	TRBV20-1	14	TRBD1	TRBJ2-7	TGCAGTGCCACCCGATACAGGGGAGCCTACGAGCAGTACTTC	CSATRYRGAYEQYF
many	TRBV12-3/TRBV12-4	15	-	TRBJ2-7	TGTGCCAGCAGTTCCCGGGCCTCTGGCGTCTACGAGCAGTACTTC	CASSSRASGVYEQYF
many	TRBV7-9	11	-	TRBJ1-2	TGTGCCAGCAGCAAGGATATTGGCTACACCTTC	CASSKDIGYTF
many	TRBV7-2	17	TRBD1	TRBJ2-3	TGTGCCAGCAGCTTAGCGCAATACAGGGGGCATTTTGATACGCAGTATTTT	CASSLAQYRGHFDTQYF
many	TRBV6-2/TRBV6-3	13	-	TRBJ2-7	TGTGCCAGCAGTTCGTCGGCGGGACACGAGCAGTACTTC	CASSSSAGHEQYF
many	TRBV9	16	TRBD1	TRBJ2-5	TGTGCCAGCAGCCCTAGTGGACAGGGGGCTTTGGAGACCCAGTACTTC	CASSPSGQGALETQYF
many	TRBV20-1	15	TRBD2	TRBJ2-1	TGCAGTGCTAGAGATCTAGCGGGGGTCTACAATGAGCAGTTCTTC	CSARDLAGVYNEQFF
-	TRBV10-2	13	TRBD1	TRBJ2-7	TGCGCCAACAGAGCCGGGACAGGCTACGAGCAGTACTTC	CANRAGTGYEQYF
few	TRBV28	15	TRBD1	TRBJ1-1	TGTGCCAGCAGTCTCCGTGGGACAGGGCGCTTTGAAGCTTTCTTT	CASSLRGTGRFEAFF
once	TRBV20-1	15	TRBD2	TRBJ2-1	TGCAGTGCTAGAGCCAGAGCGGGGCAGGCCCATGAGCAGTTCTTC	CSARARAGQAHEQFF
-	TRBV28	16	TRBD2	TRBJ2-5	TGTGCCAGCAGTTCAAGGACTAGCGGGGTTCGGGAGACCCAGTACTTC	CASSSRTSGVRETQYF
-	TRBV2	14	TRBD1	TRBJ1-2	TGTGCCAGCAGCACGGACAGGGTCGCCTATGGCTACACCTTC	CASSTDRVAYGYTF